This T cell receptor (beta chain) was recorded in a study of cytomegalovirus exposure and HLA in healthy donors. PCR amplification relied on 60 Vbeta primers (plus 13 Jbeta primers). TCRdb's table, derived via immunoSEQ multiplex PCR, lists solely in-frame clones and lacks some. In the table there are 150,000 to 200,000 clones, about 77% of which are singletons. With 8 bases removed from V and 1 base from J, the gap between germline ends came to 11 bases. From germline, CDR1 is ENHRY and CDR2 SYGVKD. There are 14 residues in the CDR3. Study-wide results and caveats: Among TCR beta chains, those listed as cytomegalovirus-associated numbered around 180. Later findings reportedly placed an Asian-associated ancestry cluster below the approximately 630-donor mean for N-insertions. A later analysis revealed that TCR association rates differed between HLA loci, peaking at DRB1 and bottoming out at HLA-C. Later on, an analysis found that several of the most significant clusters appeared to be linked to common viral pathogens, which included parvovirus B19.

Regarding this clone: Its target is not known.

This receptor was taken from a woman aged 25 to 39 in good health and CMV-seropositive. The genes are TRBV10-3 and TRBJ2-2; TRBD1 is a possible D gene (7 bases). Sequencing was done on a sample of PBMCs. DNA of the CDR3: TGTGCCATCGGCGGGACAGAGAACACCGGGGAGCTGTTTTTT. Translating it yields CAIGGTENTGELFF.